The 24 T cell receptor beta chains presented below share a single source sample, sequenced in a study of cytomegalovirus exposure and HLA in healthy donors. The PCR had 60 Vbeta and 13 Jbeta primers. Libraries were prepared by immunoSEQ multiplex PCR; TCRdb keeps only in-frame clonotypes and omits some of them. The table lists 95,000 to 100,000 clones, approximately 77% of them singletons. The sample consisted of PBMCs. The receptors derive from a female donor in good health and CMV-seronegative.

V is TRBV28 and J is TRBJ2-7; D might be TRBD1 (5 bases). The V gene lost 2 bases and the J gene lost 0 bases, with 14 bases spanning the gap. CDR1 and CDR2 (germline): MDHEN, SYDVKM. The length of the CDR3 is 16 residues. The CDR3 here is CASSLPGHLSSYEQYF. The CDR3 nucleotides read TGTGCCAGCAGTTTACCCGGACATTTAAGCTCCTACGAGCAGTACTTC.

This clone came up a few times. The chain uses TRBV6-1 and TRBJ2-7; the D is unclear. The CDR3 length is 12 residues. V lost 7 bases and J 0 bases, leaving 7 bases between the germline ends. Germline lookup yields CDR1 MNHNS and CDR2 SASEGT. The CDR3 spells CASTGNSYEQYF. The CDR3 DNA reads as TGTGCCAGCACAGGAAACTCCTACGAGCAGTACTTC.

The V and J genes are TRBV2 and TRBJ2-1; 9 bases line up with TRBD2. Trimming took 2 bases from V and 8 from J; bases not matched to a gene: 13. The CDR3 has 17 residues. CDR1 and CDR2 (germline): SNHLY, FYNNEI. The CDR3 reads CASSERPSGDQGDEQFF. Written as DNA, the CDR3 is TGTGCCAGCAGTGAAAGGCCTAGCGGGGACCAAGGGGATGAGCAGTTCTTC. Using reference TRBV2 and TRBJ2-1 for the parts outside the CDR3, the full variable domain is EPEVTQTPSHQVTQMGQEVILRCVPISNHLYFYWYRQILGQKVEFLVSFYNNEISEKSEIFDDQFSVERPDGSNFTLKIRSTKLEDSAMYFCASSERPSGDQGDEQFFGPGTRLTVL.

The table lists this clone with a few counts. The chain has TRBV10-1 and TRBJ2-2, with D possibly TRBD2 on 7 matching bases. The V gene's germline CDR1 is WNHNN and CDR2 SYGVQD (reference sequence). The CDR3 covers 14 residues. The V end was cut by 9 bases, the J end by 3 bases, with 14 bases between. For the CDR3, the DNA is TGCGCCAGGGGGGGGCGCGGAGACACCGGGGAGCTGTTTTTT. Translating it yields CARGGRGDTGELFF.

The rearrangement uses TRBV11-1 and TRBJ2-7; TRBD1 is a possible D gene (6 bases). CDR3 length: 15 residues. Germline V gene lookup returns CDR1 SGHAT and CDR2 FQDESV (reference sequence). The V gene lost 3 bases and the J gene lost 3 bases, with 15 bases spanning the gap. This chain's CDR3 is CASSFRQTGDYEQYF. CDR3 coding DNA: TGTGCCAGCAGCTTTCGACAGACAGGTGACTACGAGCAGTACTTC.

The rearrangement links TRBV7-8 to TRBJ1-2; TRBD1 is a possible D gene (5 bases). The V end lost 5 bases, the J end lost 2 bases, and 9 bases lay between the germline ends. CDR3 length: 13 residues. The germline CDR1 and CDR2 sequences are SGHVS and FQNEAQ. The CDR3 protein is CASSPTENYGYTF. CDR3 nucleotide sequence: TGTGCCAGCAGCCCGACAGAAAACTATGGCTACACCTTC.

The gene calls are TRBV11-2 and TRBJ1-6, with D uncertain. From germline, CDR1 is SGHAT and CDR2 FQNNGV. The CDR3 contains 15 residues. V lost 5 bases to trimming and J lost 0 bases, with 8 bases between them. CDR3 bases: TGTGCCAGCAGCACTCCGAGCTCCTATAATTCACCCCTCCACTTT. It codes for CASSTPSSYNSPLHF.

The J gene is TRBJ2-7, the V gene TRBV19, with 8 bases fitting TRBD2. The CDR3 loop spans 14 amino acids. CDR1 LNHDA and CDR2 SQIVND come from the germline V gene (reference sequence). V lost 5 bases to trimming and J lost 6 bases; unmatched junction nucleotides: 9. The DNA for the CDR3 is TGTGCCAGTAGTCCCGGACTAGCTCGGGGCGAGCAGTACTTC. Encoded protein: CASSPGLARGEQYF.

The table lists this clone with a count of one. The rearrangement uses TRBV29-1 and TRBJ2-1; TRBD2 aligns across 7 bases. J lost 5 bases, V lost 8 bases, and 15 bases had no gene match. CDR1 is SQVTM and CDR2 is ANQGSEA in the germline V gene. The CDR3 is made up of 15 amino acids. This CDR3 is CSSTRALARNNEQFF. The CDR3 DNA sequence: TGCAGCTCCACCCGGGCACTAGCGAGAAACAATGAGCAGTTCTTC.

This rearrangement joins TRBV4-2 to TRBJ2-6; tentatively, D is TRBD1 (6 bases). Germline V gene data show CDR1 as LGHNA and CDR2 as YNFKEQ. CDR3 length: 14 residues. V lost 3 bases, J lost 3 bases, and 6 bases lay in between. CDR3 sequence (DNA): TGTGCCAGCAGCCACAGGGGTGGGGCCAACGTCCTGACTTTC. It specifies CASSHRGGANVLTF.

The chain links TRBV7-2 to TRBJ2-1; 9 nucleotides line up with TRBD1. Germline-derived CDR1 and CDR2 are SGHTA and FQGNSA. Unmatched junction bases numbered 11, after V lost 5 bases and J lost 9 bases. The CDR3 length is 15 residues. The chain's CDR3 is CASSRSGTGRGEQFF. CDR3 coding DNA: TGTGCCAGCAGCCGTTCCGGGACAGGGAGGGGTGAGCAGTTCTTC.

The chain is built from TRBV12-5 and TRBJ1-5, with D unresolved. The CDR3 totals 15 residues. Germline V gives CDR1 LGHNT, CDR2 FRNRAP. Trimming took 4 bases from V and 1 from J, leaving 11 bases between them. CDR3 residues: CASGSTAVSNQPQHF. The CDR3 DNA reads as TGTGCTAGTGGTTCTACGGCGGTAAGCAATCAGCCCCAGCATTTT.

The chain links TRBV5-1 to TRBJ2-3, with 8 positions matching TRBD1. V trimming: 5 bases; J trimming: 3 bases; junction bases outside the gene matches: 5. The germline V gene has CDR1 SGHRS and CDR2 YFSETQ. The CDR3 has 14 amino acids. The CDR3 region is CASRMRTGTDTQYF. The CDR3, as DNA: TGCGCCAGCAGGATGAGGACAGGGACAGATACGCAGTATTTT.

This clone is classed as large. The chain combines TRBV19 with TRBJ1-1; TRBD1 matches at 7 bases. Germline V lookup: CDR1 LNHDA, CDR2 SQIVND (reference sequence). V lost 10 bases, J lost 2 bases, and 7 bases stayed unmatched. This CDR3 has 13 residues. The CDR3, as DNA: TGTGCCATCCGGGACAGATTAAACACTGAAGCTTTCTTT. Translating it yields CAIRDRLNTEAFF.

This chain links TRBV15 with TRBJ1-2; the match to TRBD1 covers 9 bases. Germline loops: CDR1 LNHNV, CDR2 YYDKDF (reference sequence). The CDR3 covers 15 residues. J was trimmed by 4 bases and V by 4 bases; bases with no gene match: 7. CDR3 loop: CATSKNRGQAYGYTF. The DNA for the CDR3 is TGTGCCACCAGCAAAAACAGGGGGCAAGCCTATGGCTACACCTTC.

The V gene is TRBV7-8, the J gene TRBJ1-4; 8 bases map to TRBD1. Germline V gene data show CDR1 as SGHVS and CDR2 as FQNEAQ. With 3 bases clipped from V and 6 bases from J, the junction kept 3 bases outside the gene matches. The CDR3 has 14 amino acids. CDR3 sequence reads: CASSLETGDEKLFF. The CDR3 DNA follows: TGTGCCAGCAGCTTGGAGACAGGGGATGAAAAACTGTTTTTT.

This clone was observed a single time. The chain is built from TRBV29-1 and TRBJ1-2, with D perhaps TRBD1 (6 bases). CDR1 SQVTM and CDR2 ANQGSEA come from the germline V gene. Trimming removed 7 bases from V and 7 bases from J, with 22 bases in between. There are 14 residues in the CDR3. Written as DNA, the CDR3 is TGCAGCGCCCTTTTGGGGGCCATGATAGGTGGCTACACCTTC. This encodes CSALLGAMIGGYTF. The full variable domain, with the rest looked up from reference TRBV29-1 and TRBJ1-2, is SAVISQKPSRDICQRGTSLTIQCQVDSQVTMMFWYRQQPGQSLTLIATANQGSEATYESGFVIDKFPISRPNLTFSTLTVSNMSPEDSSIYLCSALLGAMIGGYTFGSGTRLTVV.

The V call is TRBV6-5, the J call TRBJ2-5; 7 nucleotides match TRBD1. The J call may be faulty, since TRBJ2-7 better matches the DNA end. CDR1 MNHEY and CDR2 SVGAGI come from the germline V gene. This CDR3 comprises 12 residues. The CDR3, as DNA: TGTGCCAGCAGTGACAGGGTGAACGAGCAGTACTTC. Protein sequence: CASSDRVNEQYF.

The rearrangement joins TRBV23-1 to TRBJ2-1; tentative D call: TRBD2 (6 bases). TRBV23-1 is annotated as an ORF whose role is uncertain. Trimming cost V 3 bases and J 6 bases, with 12 bases left between them. CDR3 size: 14 residues. This chain's CDR3 is CASSHDRRGNEQFF. DNA of the CDR3: TGCGCCAGCAGTCACGACCGGAGGGGCAATGAGCAGTTCTTC.

V and J are TRBV5-5 and TRBJ1-4; TRBD1 aligns across 7 bases. CDR3 length: 15 amino acids. CDR1 and CDR2 from the germline V gene are SGHKS and YYEKEE (reference sequence). With V trimmed by 0 bases and J by 7 bases, 6 bases remained unmatched. DNA for the CDR3: TGTGCCAGCAGCTTGGCCGGGACAGAGAGTGAAAAACTGTTTTTT. Amino acids: CASSLAGTESEKLFF.

A few counts support this clone. CDR3 DNA sequence: TGTTTCAAGCAGAAGGCGGCATACGAGCAGTACTTC. Protein: CFKQKAAYEQYF. The chain combines TRBV28 with TRBJ2-7; D not certain. The CDR3 spans 12 residues. From germline, CDR1 is MDHEN and CDR2 SYDVKM.

This clone was counted a few times. J is TRBJ1-1 and V is TRBV6-1; D may be TRBD1 (5 bases). With 8 bases removed from V and 3 bases from J, the gap between germline ends came to 13 bases. This CDR3 contains 13 residues. The germline CDR1 and CDR2 sequences are MNHNS and SASEGT. CDR3 DNA: TGTGCCAGCTACCAGGGCGGGGACACTGAAGCTTTCTTT. Residues: CASYQGGDTEAFF.

The gene calls are TRBV9 and TRBJ1-2; the D gene is possibly TRBD1 (6 bases). Germline-derived CDR1 and CDR2 are SGDLS and YYNGEE. Trimming took 3 bases from V and 7 from J, leaving 13 bases between them. The CDR3 is made up of 13 amino acids. The CDR3 region has the DNA TGTGCCAGCAGCGCCTGGACAGATCGTGGCTACACCTTC. Its translation is CASSAWTDRGYTF.

This clone came up a few times. CDR3 protein: CASMSSTGRAQPQTRNTGELFF. CDR3 nucleotides: TGCGCCAGCATGTCGTCCACCGGGAGGGCCCAACCTCAGACCCGAAACACCGGGGAGCTGTTTTTT. The chain carries TRBV5-1 and TRBJ2-2; 8 bases map to TRBD2. The CDR3 has 22 amino acids. Unmatched junction bases numbered 27, after V lost 6 bases and J lost 2 bases. The germline gives CDR1 SGHRS, CDR2 YFSETQ.